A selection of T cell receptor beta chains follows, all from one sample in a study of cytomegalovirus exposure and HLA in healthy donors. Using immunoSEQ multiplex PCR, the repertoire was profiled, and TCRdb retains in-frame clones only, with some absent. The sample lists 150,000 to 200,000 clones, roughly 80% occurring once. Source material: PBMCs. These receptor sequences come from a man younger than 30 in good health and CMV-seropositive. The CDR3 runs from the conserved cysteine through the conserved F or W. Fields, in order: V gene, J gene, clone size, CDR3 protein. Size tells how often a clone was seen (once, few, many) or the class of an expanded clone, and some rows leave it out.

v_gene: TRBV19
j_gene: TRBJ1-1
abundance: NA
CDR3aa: CASSIPNRNTEAFF

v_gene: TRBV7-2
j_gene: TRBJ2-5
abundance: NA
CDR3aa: CASSAVQVSSETQYF

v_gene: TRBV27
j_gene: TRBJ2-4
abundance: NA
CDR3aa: CASSPRDVRVGGAKNIQYF

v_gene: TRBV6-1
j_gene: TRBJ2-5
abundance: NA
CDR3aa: CASSGGTGETQYF

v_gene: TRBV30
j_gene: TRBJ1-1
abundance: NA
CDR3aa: CAWSVWDYFPTFF

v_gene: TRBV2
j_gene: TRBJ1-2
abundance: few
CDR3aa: CASSGVWGLRDTF

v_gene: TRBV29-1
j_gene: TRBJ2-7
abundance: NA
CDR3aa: CSVGEGTYEQYF

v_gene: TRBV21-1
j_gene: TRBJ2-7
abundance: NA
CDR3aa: CASSPRGASGSETYEQYF

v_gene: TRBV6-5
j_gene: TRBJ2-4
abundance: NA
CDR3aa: CASSYSRGLGKNIQYF

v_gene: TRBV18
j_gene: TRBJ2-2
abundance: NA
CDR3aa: CASSPETQNTGELFF

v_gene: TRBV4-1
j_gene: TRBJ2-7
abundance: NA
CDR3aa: CASSLRASGSPSYEQYF

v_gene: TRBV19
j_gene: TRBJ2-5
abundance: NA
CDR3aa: CASSIASSVETQYF

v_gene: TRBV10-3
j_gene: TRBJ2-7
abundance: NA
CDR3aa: CAISASGESGEQYF

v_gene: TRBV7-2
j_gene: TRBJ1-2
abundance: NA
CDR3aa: CASSLRSGYTF

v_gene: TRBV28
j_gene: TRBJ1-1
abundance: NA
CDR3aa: CASSRQQGVAEAFF

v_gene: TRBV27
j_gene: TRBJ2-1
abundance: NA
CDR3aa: CASSSARDRVYNEQFF

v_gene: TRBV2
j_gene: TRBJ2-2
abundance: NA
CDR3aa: CASRATRRSPGELFF

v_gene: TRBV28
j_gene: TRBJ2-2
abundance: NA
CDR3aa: CASSRGTGGLPGELFF

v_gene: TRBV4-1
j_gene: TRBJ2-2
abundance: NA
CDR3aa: CASSQDGTPNTGELFF

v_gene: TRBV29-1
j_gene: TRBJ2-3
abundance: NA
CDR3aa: CSVEGGNTDTQYF

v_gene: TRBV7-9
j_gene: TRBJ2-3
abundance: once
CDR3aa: CASSYTKRTPAADTQYF

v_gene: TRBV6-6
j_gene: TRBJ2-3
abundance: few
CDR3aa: CAALGGDASTDTQYF

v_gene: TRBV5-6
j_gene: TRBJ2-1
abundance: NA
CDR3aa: CASSLVSGRAGSYNEQFF

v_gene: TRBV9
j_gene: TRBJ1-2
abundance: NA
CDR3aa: CASSVDRGRNYGYTF

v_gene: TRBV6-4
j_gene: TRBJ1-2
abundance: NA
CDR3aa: CASSDMAGANGYTF

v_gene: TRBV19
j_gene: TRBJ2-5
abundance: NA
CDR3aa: CASSIVPLAGTQETQYF

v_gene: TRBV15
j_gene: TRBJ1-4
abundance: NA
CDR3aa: CATSRALAEKLFF

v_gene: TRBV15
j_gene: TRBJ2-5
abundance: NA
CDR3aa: CATSSGGVGETQYF

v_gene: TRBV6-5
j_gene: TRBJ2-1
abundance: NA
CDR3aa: CASSRRVSYNEQFF

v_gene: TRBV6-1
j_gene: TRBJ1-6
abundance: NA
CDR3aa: CASSPTDKANSPLHF

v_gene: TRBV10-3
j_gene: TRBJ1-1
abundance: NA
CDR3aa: CAISADRGNTEAFF

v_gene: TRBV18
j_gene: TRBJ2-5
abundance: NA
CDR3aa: CASSPSEETQYF

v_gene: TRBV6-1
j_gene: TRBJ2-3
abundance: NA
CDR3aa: CASSRDYTDTQYF

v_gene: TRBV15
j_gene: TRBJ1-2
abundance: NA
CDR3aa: CATSRGLGTDFYGYTF

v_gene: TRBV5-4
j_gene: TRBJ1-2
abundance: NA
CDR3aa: CAGSEGASGYTF

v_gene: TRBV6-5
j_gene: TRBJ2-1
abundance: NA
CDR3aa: CASSTYNTGDSLF

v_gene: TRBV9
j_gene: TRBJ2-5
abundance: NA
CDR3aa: CASSVGGSETQYF

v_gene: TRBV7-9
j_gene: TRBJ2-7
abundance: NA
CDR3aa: CASSYPYGAGQGYEQYF

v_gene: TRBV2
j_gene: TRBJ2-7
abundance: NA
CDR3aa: CASSTTSGNYEQYF

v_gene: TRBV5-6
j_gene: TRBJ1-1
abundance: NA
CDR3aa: CASSLGGSYTEAFF

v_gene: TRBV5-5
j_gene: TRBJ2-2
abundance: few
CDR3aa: CASSAQGLPNTGELFF

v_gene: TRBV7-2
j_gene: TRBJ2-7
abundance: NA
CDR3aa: CASSLGQVGSSSYEQYF

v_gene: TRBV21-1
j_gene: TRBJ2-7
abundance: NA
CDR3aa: CASSLGAGGSYEQYF

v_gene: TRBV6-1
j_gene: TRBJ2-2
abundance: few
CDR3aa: CASRTSGRYTGELFF

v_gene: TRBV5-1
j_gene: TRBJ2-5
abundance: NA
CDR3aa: CASSPAGGQETQYF

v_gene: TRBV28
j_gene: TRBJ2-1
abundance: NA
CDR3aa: CASRRTGVNEQFF

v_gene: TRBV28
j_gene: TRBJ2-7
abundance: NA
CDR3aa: CASSLASSGSNEQYF

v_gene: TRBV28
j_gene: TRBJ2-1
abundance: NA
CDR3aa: CASSSRTGGYNEQFF

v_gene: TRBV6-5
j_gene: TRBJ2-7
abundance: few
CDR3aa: CASSSQTGRSYEQYF

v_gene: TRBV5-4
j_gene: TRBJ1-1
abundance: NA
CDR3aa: CASSSPGEIRGTPEAFF

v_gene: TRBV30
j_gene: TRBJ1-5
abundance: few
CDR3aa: CAWSGQLNQPQHF

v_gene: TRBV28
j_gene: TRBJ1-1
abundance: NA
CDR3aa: CASSLQQGLGTEAFF

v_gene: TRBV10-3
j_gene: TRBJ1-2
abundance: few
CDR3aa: CAISEESGAENYGYTF

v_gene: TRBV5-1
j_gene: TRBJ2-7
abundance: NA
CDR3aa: CASSPQSGGHYEQYF

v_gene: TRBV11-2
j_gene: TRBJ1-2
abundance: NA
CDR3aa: CASSLVGTGLGYTF

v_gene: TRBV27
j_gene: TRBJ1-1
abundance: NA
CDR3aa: CASSLLSRQTGEDTEAFF

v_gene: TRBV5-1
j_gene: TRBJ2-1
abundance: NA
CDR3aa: CASGISSGSYNEQFF

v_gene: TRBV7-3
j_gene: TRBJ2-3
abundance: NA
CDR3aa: CASSSQGARVDTQYF